This TCR beta chain was profiled in a study of cytomegalovirus exposure and HLA in healthy donors. Broader study findings: Some segments of the V type, notably TRBV6-2 and TRBV6-3, were excluded as indistinguishable.

A multiplex PCR was run with 60 Vbeta primers and 13 Jbeta primers. Clones were sequenced by immunoSEQ multiplex PCR, and TCRdb holds only the in-frame ones, with some missing. The data hold 150,000 to 200,000 clones, with 65% to 80% observed a single time. A remark on this clone: Its antigen is undetermined.

In germline, CDR1 is SGHRS, CDR2 YFSETQ. Deletions cut 0 bases from V and 1 base from J, with 5 bases between. The CDR3 runs 14 residues. The clonotype comes from a woman in her 40s in good health and CMV-seropositive. Sequencing input: PBMCs. J is TRBJ2-1 and V is TRBV5-1; D is unclear. The CDR3 here is CASSLDFSYNEQFF. DNA of the CDR3: TGCGCCAGCAGCTTGGACTTTTCCTACAATGAGCAGTTCTTC.